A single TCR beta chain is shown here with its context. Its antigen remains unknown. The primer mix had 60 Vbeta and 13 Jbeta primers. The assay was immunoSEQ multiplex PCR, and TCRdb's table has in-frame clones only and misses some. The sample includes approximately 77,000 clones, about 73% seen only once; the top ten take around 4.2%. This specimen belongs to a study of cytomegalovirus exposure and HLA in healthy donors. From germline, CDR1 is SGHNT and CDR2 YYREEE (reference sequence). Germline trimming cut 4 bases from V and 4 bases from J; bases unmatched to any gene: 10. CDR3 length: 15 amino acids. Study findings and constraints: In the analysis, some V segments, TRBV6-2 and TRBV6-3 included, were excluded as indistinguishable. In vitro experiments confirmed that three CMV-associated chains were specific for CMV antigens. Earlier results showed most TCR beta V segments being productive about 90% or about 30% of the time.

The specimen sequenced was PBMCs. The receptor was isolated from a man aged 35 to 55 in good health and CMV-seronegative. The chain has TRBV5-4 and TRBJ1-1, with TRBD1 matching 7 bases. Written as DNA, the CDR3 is TGTGCCAGCAGCGGCACCAGGGGGGTCGTCACTGAAGCTTTCTTT. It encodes CASSGTRGVVTEAFF.